What follows is one TCR beta chain and its context. This sample is drawn from a study of shared clonotypes between healthy human individuals. Across the study: Aged 18 to 49, the donors were two women and a few men.

Profiling relied on immunoSEQ multiplex PCR, and the TCRdb table lists in-frame clones only, not all of them. The sample lists about 490,000 clones; roughly 78% were seen once. Germline CDR1 reads SGHRS; CDR2 reads YFSETQ. This CDR3 is built from 14 residues. The V gene lost 0 bases and the J gene lost 7 bases, with 13 bases spanning the gap. This TCR was sampled from a woman aged 40 to 50 in good health. Some clones in this sample may be carry-over from other donors' samples. This chain joins TRBV5-1 and TRBJ1-2, with D possibly being TRBD1 (5 bases). Sequencing input: PBMCs. The CDR3 region is CASSLGRGMVGYTF. CDR3 nucleotide sequence: TGCGCCAGCAGCTTGGGGCGGGGGATGGTTGGCTACACCTTC.